The entry that follows covers one T cell receptor (beta chain) sequence. As yet, its antigen is unknown. Per the germline V gene, CDR1 is SGHDT and CDR2 is YYEEEE. The CDR3 runs to 14 residues. V lost 2 bases, J lost 4 bases, and 5 bases stayed unmatched. This specimen belongs to a study of T cell responses to AZD1222 COVID-19 vaccine. Using immunoSEQ multiplex PCR, the repertoire was profiled, and TCRdb retains in-frame clones only, with some absent. The repertoire holds roughly 100,000 clones, with roughly nine tenths as singletons. General study results and limits: With two AZD1222 doses given, Spike-specific TCR breadth and depth both rose. Repertoire sampling happened only post peak T cell response. Per reports, nearly half of all spike-specific TCRs target regions that are unmutated in variants.

This sequence was found in an adult in good health. The chain carries TRBV5-6 and TRBJ1-2; 7 bases are a match to TRBD1. The sequences come from peripheral blood, collected on day 0 of AZD1222 vaccination. The CDR3 DNA sequence: TGTGCCAGCAGCTTAACAGGGGTCCCCTATGGCTACACCTTC. Translation gives CASSLTGVPYGYTF.